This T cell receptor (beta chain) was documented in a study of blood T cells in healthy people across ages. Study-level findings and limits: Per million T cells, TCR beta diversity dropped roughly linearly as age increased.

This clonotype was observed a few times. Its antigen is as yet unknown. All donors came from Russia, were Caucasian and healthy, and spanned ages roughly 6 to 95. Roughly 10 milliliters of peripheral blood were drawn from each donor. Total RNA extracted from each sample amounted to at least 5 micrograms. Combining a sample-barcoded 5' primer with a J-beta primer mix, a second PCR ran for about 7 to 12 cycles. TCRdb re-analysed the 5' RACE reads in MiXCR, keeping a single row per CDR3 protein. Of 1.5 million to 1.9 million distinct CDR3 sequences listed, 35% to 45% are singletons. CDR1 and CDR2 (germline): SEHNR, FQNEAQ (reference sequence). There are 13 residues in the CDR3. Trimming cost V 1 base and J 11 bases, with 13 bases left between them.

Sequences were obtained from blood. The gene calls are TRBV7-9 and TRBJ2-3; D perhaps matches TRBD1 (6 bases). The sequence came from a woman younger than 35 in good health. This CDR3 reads CASSLGDIGWQYF. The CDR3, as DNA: TGTGCCAGCAGCTTAGGGGACATAGGTTGGCAGTATTTT. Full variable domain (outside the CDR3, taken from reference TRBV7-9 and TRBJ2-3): DTGVSQNPRHKITKRGQNVTFRCDPISEHNRLYWYRQTLGQGPEFLTYFQNEAQLEKSRLLSDRFSAERPKGSFSTLEIQRTEQGDSAMYLCASSLGDIGWQYFGPGTRLTVL.